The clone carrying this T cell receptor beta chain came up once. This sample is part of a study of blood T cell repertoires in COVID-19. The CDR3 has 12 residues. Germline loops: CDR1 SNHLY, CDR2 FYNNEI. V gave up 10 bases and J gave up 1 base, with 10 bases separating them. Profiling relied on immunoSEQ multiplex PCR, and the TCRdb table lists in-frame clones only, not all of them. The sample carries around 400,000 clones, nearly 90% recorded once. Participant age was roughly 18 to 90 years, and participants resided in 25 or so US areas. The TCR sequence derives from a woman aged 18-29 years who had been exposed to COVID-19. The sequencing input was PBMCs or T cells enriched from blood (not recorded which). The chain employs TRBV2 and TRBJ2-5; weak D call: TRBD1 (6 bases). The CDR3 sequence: CATTGIQETQYF. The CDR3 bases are TGTGCCACAACAGGGATCCAAGAGACCCAGTACTTC.